This T cell receptor beta chain was captured by sequencing in a study of metastatic and nonmetastatic thyroid tumors (dated by TCRdb to about 2020). About the investigation overall: For patients with malignant and with benign thyroid disease, the researchers compared repertoires between peripheral blood samples and tumor or nodule tissue samples.

Reading from cysteine to phenylalanine, the CDR3 counts 16 amino acids. CDR3 DNA is the only sequence kept; it has 48 bases, read in frame from the first base. V lost 0 bases and J lost 5 bases; the stretch between them is 17 bases long. Based on the germline V gene, the CDR1 and CDR2 sequences are SGHAT and FQNNGV. This clone has ten or more counts. Its antigen target is currently unknown. Base qualities are not provided; no much larger clone lies one nucleotide away. The library relied on PCR. The data were produced on an Illumina HiSeq 4000. The TCR beta-chain CDR3 region of each patient was profiled by high-throughput sequencing. The original pipeline was this. A classifier to discriminate distant-metastatic papillary thyroid cancer patients was built from CDR3 differences across clinicopathological groups. The Shannon index was used to measure repertoire diversity, and the Morisita-Horn index was used to measure how similar tumor and blood repertoires were. TCRdb reprocessed the public reads (quality trimming at Q25 with fastp, clone calling with MiXCR) and kept in-frame beta chains. The V and J calls were not made by the authors but by TCRdb's processing. A total of 50,000 to 60,000 clones appear in this sample, about 15% of them only once. The ten largest clones capture 2.5% to 3.5% of the sample.

Overall study outcomes, separate from this receptor: In both blood and tumor samples, TCR beta diversity was reported to be significantly higher in malignant tumors than in benign nodules.

No patient had received any treatment before thyroid surgery. Patient clinical samples collected from about 2011 to 2019 were retrospectively analysed using T-cell receptor beta sequencing. The clonotype originates from a female donor with papillary thyroid cancer or a benign thyroid nodule (not recorded which). Some clones in this sample may be carry-over from other donors' samples. Sequencing was performed on blood. The chain employs TRBV11-2 and TRBJ2-7; the D call is tentative, TRBD1 or TRBD2, as each matches 5 bases. The CDR3 is CASSLDGHIPGDEQYF. The bases read TGTGCCAGCAGCTTAGATGGACACATCCCCGGGGACGAGCAGTACTTC.